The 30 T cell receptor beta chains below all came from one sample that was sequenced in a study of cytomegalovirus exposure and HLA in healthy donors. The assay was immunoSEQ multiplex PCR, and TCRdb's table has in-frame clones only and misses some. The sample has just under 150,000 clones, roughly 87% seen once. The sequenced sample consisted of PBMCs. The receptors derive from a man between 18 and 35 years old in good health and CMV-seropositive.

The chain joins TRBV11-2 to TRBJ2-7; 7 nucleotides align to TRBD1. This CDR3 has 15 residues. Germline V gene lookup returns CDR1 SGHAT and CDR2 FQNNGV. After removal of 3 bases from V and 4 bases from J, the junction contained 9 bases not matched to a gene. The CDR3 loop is CASSFAPTGEYEQYF. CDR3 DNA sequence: TGTGCCAGCAGCTTTGCCCCTACAGGGGAGTACGAGCAGTACTTC.

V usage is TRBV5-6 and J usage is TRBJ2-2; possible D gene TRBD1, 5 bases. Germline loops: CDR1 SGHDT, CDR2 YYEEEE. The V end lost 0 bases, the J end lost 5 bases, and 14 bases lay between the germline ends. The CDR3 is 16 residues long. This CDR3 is CASSLATGGWTGELFF. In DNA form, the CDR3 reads TGTGCCAGCAGCTTGGCCACAGGCGGTTGGACCGGGGAGCTGTTTTTT.

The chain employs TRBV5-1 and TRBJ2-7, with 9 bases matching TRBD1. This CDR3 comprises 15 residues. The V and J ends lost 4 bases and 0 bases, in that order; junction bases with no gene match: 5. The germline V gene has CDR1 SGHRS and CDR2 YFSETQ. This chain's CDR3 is CASSATGGFSYEQYF. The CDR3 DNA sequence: TGCGCCAGCAGCGCAACAGGGGGCTTCTCCTACGAGCAGTACTTC.

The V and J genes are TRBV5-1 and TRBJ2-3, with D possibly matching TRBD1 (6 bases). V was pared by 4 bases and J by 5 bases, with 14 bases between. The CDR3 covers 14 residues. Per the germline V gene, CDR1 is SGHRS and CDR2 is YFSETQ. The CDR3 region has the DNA TGCGCCAGCAGCCCACGACAGGACCAAGATACGCAGTATTTT. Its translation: CASSPRQDQDTQYF.

The CDR3 region is CASSPPQGVIYEQYF. Here the CDR3 DNA reads TGTGCCAGCAGTCCCCCGCAGGGTGTTATCTACGAGCAGTACTTC. The V gene is TRBV2, the J gene TRBJ2-7, with D possibly matching TRBD1 (5 bases). CDR3 length equals 15 residues. The germline V gene encodes CDR1 SNHLY and CDR2 FYNNEI. V was shortened by 5 bases and J by 3 bases, with 17 bases between the two germline ends. Together with reference TRBV2 and TRBJ2-7, the CDR3 gives the full variable domain: EPEVTQTPSHQVTQMGQEVILRCVPISNHLYFYWYRQILGQKVEFLVSFYNNEISEKSEIFDDQFSVERPDGSNFTLKIRSTKLEDSAMYFCASSPPQGVIYEQYFGPGTRLTVT.

For the CDR3, the DNA is TGTGCCAGCAGTGACGGGACTCTCACAGATACGCAGTATTTT. This codes for CASSDGTLTDTQYF. The V and J genes are TRBV6-6 and TRBJ2-3; D is possibly TRBD2 (6 bases). The CDR3 loop spans 14 amino acids. V lost 5 bases, J lost 2 bases, and 11 bases lay in between. CDR1 and CDR2 from the germline V gene are MNHNY and SVGAGI (reference sequence).

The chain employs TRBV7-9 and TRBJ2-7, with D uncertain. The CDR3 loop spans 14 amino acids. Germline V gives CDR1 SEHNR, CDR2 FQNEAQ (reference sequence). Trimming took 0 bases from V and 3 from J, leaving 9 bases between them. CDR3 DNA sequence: TGTGCCAGCAGCTTAGCGCCTGGAGTCTACGAGCAGTACTTC. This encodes CASSLAPGVYEQYF.

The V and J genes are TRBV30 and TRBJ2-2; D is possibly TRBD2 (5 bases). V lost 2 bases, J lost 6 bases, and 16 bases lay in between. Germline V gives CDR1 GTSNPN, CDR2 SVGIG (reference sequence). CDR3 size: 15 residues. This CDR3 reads CAWSRLSGRPGELFF. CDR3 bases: TGTGCCTGGAGTAGATTGTCGGGGAGACCCGGGGAGCTGTTTTTT.

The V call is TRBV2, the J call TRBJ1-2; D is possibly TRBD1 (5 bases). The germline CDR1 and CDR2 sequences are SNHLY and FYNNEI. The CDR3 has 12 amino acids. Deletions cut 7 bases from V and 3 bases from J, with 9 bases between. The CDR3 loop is CASTMTDYGYTF. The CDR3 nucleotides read TGTGCCAGCACCATGACAGACTATGGCTACACCTTC.

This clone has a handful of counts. CDR3 residues: CSVGGTYLNTEAFF. The CDR3 DNA sequence: TGCAGCGTTGGTGGGACATATTTGAACACTGAAGCTTTCTTT. This chain uses TRBV29-1 with TRBJ1-1; D is possibly TRBD1 (6 bases). V shed 4 bases and J shed 0 bases, with 12 bases lying between them. CDR1 SQVTM and CDR2 ANQGSEA come from the germline V gene. The CDR3 extends over 14 amino acids.

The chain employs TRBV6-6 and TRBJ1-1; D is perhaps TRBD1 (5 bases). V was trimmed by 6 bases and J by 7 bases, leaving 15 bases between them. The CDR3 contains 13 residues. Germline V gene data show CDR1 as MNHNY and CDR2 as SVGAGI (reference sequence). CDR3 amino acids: CASSRHWGGEAFF. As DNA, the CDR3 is TGTGCCAGCAGCCGACACTGGGGGGGTGAAGCTTTCTTT.

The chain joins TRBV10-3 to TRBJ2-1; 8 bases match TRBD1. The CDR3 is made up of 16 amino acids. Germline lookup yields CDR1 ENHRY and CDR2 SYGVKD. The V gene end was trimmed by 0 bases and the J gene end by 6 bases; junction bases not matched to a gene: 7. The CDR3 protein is CAISESRDRITNEQFF. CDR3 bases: TGTGCCATCAGTGAGTCGAGGGACAGGATCACCAATGAGCAGTTCTTC.

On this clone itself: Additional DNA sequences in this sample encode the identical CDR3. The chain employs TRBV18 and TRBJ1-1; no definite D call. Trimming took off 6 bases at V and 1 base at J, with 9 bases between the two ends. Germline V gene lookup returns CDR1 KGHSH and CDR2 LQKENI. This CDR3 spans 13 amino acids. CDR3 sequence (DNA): TGTGCCAGCTCCCCCGGAGGGAACACTGAAGCTTTCTTT. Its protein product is CASSPGGNTEAFF.

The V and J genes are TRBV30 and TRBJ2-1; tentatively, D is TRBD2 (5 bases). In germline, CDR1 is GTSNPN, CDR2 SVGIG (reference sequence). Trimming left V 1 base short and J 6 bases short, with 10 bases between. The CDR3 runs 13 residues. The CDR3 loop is CAWSDGVRNEQFF. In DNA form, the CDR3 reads TGTGCCTGGAGTGACGGGGTCCGCAATGAGCAGTTCTTC.

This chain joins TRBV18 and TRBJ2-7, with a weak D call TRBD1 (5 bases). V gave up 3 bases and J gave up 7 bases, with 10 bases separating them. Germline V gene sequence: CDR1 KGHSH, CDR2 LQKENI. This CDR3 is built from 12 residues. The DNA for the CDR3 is TGTGCCAGCTCACCCCAGGGAAAGGAGCAGTACTTC. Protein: CASSPQGKEQYF.

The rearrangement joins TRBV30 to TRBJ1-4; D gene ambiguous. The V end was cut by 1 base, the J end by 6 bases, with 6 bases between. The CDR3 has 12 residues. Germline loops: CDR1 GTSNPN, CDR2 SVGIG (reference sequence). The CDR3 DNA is TGTGCCTGGAGTGGACTGGATGAAAAACTGTTTTTT. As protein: CAWSGLDEKLFF.

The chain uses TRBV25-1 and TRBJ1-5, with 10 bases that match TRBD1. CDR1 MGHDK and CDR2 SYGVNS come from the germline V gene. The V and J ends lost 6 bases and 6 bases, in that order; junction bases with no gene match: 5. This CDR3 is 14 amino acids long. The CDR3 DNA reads TGTGCCAGCAGCTCCGGGACAGGGGTTCAGCCCCAGCATTTT. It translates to CASSSGTGVQPQHF.

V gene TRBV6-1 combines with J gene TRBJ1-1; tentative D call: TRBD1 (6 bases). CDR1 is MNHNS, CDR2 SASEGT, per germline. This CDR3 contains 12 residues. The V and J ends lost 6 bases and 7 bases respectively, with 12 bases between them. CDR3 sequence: CASSIKDSEAFF. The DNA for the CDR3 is TGTGCCAGCAGCATAAAGGACAGTGAAGCTTTCTTT.

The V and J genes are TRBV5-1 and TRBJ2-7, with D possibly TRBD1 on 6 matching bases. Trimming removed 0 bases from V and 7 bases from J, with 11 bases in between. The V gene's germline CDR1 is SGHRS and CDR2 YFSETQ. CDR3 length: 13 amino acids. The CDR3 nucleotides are TGCGCCAGCAGCTTGGATAACAGGGAAGAGCAGTACTTC. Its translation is CASSLDNREEQYF.

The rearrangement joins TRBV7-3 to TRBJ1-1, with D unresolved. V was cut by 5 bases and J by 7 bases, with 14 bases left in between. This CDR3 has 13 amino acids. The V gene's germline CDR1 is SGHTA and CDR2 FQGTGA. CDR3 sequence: CASSQGRRDEAFF. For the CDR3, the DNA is TGTGCCAGCAGCCAAGGGAGGCGAGATGAAGCTTTCTTT.

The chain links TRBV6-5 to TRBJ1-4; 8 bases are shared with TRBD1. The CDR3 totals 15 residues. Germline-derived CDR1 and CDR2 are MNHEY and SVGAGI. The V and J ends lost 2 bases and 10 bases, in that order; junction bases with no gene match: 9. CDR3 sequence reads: CASSYMGQENRKLFF. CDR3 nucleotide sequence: TGTGCCAGCAGTTACATGGGACAGGAAAACAGAAAACTGTTTTTT.

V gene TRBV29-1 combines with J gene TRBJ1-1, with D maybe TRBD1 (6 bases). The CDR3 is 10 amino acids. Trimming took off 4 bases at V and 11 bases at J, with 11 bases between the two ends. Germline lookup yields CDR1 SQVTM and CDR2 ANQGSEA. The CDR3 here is CSVGYREAFF. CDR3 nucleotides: TGCAGCGTTGGATACAGGGAGGCTTTCTTT.

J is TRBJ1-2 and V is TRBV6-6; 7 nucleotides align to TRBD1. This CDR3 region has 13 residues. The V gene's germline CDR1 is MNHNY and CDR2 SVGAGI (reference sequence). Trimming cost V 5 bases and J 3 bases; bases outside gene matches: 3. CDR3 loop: CASSPTGDYGYTF. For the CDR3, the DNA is TGTGCCAGCAGTCCCACAGGGGACTATGGCTACACCTTC.

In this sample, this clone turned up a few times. The CDR3 is CSASVQETQYF. For the CDR3, the DNA is TGCAGTGCTAGCGTCCAAGAGACCCAGTACTTC. The V gene is TRBV20-1, the J gene TRBJ2-5; D not certain. From germline, CDR1 is DFQATT and CDR2 SNEGSKA (reference sequence). The CDR3 has 11 residues. V was cut by 3 bases and J by 1 base, with 3 bases left in between.

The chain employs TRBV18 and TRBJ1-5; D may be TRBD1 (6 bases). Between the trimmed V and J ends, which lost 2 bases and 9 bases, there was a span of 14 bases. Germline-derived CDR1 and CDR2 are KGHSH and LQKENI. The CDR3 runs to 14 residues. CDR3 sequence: CASSPRTRQVPQHF. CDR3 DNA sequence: TGTGCCAGCTCACCAAGAACTCGACAGGTGCCCCAGCATTTT.

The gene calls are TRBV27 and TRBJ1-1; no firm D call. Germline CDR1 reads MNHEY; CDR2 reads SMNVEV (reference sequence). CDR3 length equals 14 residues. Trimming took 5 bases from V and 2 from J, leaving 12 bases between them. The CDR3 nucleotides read TGTGCCAGCAGTCCCAGGACGGGAAACACTGAAGCTTTCTTT. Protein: CASSPRTGNTEAFF.

CDR3 in amino acids: CASSLGQGSQPQHF. In DNA, the CDR3 is TGCGCCAGCAGCTTGGGACAGGGAAGTCAGCCCCAGCATTTT. This chain joins TRBV5-1 and TRBJ1-5; TRBD1 matches at 7 bases. V shed 0 bases, J shed 6 bases, and the junction held 3 bases outside the gene matches. This CDR3 contains 14 residues. From germline, CDR1 is SGHRS and CDR2 YFSETQ.

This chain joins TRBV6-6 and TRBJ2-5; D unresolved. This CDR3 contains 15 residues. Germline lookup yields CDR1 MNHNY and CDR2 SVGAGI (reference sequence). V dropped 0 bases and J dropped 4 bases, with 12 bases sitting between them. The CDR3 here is CASSYSRRRGETQYF. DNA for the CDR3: TGTGCCAGCAGTTACTCCCGACGGAGAGGAGAGACCCAGTACTTC.

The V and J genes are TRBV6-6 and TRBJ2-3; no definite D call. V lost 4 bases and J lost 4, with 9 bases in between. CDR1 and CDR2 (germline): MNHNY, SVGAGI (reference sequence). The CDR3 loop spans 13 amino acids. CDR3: CASSWWSADTQYF. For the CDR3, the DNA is TGTGCCAGCAGTTGGTGGTCGGCAGATACGCAGTATTTT.

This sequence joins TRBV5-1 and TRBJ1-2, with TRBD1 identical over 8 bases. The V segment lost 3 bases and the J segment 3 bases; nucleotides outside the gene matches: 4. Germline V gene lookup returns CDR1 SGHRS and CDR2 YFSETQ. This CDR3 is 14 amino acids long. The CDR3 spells CASSSTGVDYGYTF. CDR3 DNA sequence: TGCGCCAGCAGCTCGACAGGGGTGGACTATGGCTACACCTTC.